What follows describes a single T cell receptor beta chain. Its specificity is unknown. Time point reported: week 5, during vaccination. Topical imiquimod accompanied each vaccine dose, which consisted of 300 ug of mutant IDH1 20-mer peptide. Between the trimmed V and J ends, which lost 5 bases and 1 base, there was a span of 11 bases. CDR1 and CDR2 (germline): LNHDA, SQIVND (reference sequence). The CDR3 contains 14 residues. This sample stems from a study of a mutant IDH1 vaccine in newly diagnosed glioma. Study-level background: Earlier therapy was either radiotherapy, temozolomide, or both, and most got both.

Here immunoSEQ multiplex PCR was the method, and the copy in TCRdb shows in-frame clones only, minus some. This sample has approximately 76,000 clones, with roughly 90% found just once. Sequenced here: PBMCs, sampled from a glioma patient whose treatment included an IDH1 peptide vaccine. The chain employs TRBV19 and TRBJ1-1; no reliable D call. This sequence originates from a woman between 45 and 60 years old with glioma. The CDR3 is CASSSRTGNTEAFF. As DNA, the CDR3 is TGTGCCAGTAGTTCTCGGACGGGGAACACTGAAGCTTTCTTT.